This is a list of T cell receptor beta chains from one sample in a study of blood T cell repertoires in COVID-19. Clones were read by immunoSEQ multiplex PCR, and TCRdb kept only the in-frame ones, dropping some. The table lists about 260,000 clones, about nine tenths of them singletons. Input material: peripheral blood. Every receptor here comes from a woman in her thirties with COVID-19, enrolled during active disease. Each CDR3 is given without its conserved first and last residue. The size field is filled for only some rows; it gives once, few, many or a size class.

ASSSIQGAGEAF | TRBV27 | . | TRBJ1-1
ASSPPEGRSYEQY | TRBV3-1/TRBV3-2 | . | TRBJ2-7
ATSDPGTLGTGHGYT | TRBV24-1 | . | TRBJ1-2
ASSLFRDRGYNEQF | TRBV28 | . | TRBJ2-1
ASSSPLGSSPTQY | TRBV28 | once | TRBJ2-3
ASSSYRGRRGYT | TRBV28 | . | TRBJ1-2
ASSQSGFLADLYEQY | TRBV23-1 | . | TRBJ2-7
ASSFREGEF | TRBV5-6 | once | TRBJ2-1
ASSLDVGQPQH | TRBV5-1 | once | TRBJ1-5
ASSYERTDNTGELF | TRBV6-5 | once | TRBJ2-2
ASSQERGTSPLH | TRBV3-1/TRBV3-2 | . | TRBJ1-6
ASSPSGRDNTGELF | TRBV28 | . | TRBJ2-2
ASSDGGRAENEQF | TRBV10-1 | . | TRBJ2-1
ATSSFDRRAEAF | TRBV15 | . | TRBJ1-1
ASRTQGSEKLF | TRBV5-4 | . | TRBJ1-4
ASSPYRGTSFGLSYEQY | TRBV27 | . | TRBJ2-7
ASSFHLAVLSYEQY | TRBV28 | few | TRBJ2-7
ASSPDRIYGYT | TRBV6-6 | once | TRBJ1-2
ASSFLQGVQY | TRBV27 | few | TRBJ2-7
ASSQAGTDTFAQH | TRBV3-1/TRBV3-2 | . | TRBJ1-5
ASSFFQGQAETQY | TRBV7-8 | . | TRBJ2-5
ASRSGTGRIEQY | TRBV6-5 | few | TRBJ2-7
ASRSGTGYTGELF | TRBV6-5 | . | TRBJ2-2
ASSVGTSGELF | TRBV6-4 | . | TRBJ2-2
ASSYDGTGSGGYT | TRBV6-5 | . | TRBJ1-2
ASSPNAKSGNTIY | TRBV11-2 | . | TRBJ1-3
ASSLVRASTDTQY | TRBV5-1 | once | TRBJ2-3
ASSPPYWAGGAYSNQPQH | TRBV23-1 | . | TRBJ1-5
ATSRGGTGTGEKLF | TRBV15 | few | TRBJ1-4
ASSQTGVGQY | TRBV4-2 | . | TRBJ2-3
ASSVPGGTGELF | TRBV25-1 | . | TRBJ2-2
ASSRRQGANSPLH | TRBV2 | few | TRBJ1-6
ASNGQPQH | TRBV12-3/TRBV12-4 | . | TRBJ1-5
ASKGTGSGNTIY | TRBV28 | once | TRBJ1-3
SVLDASSYNEQF | TRBV29-1 | . | TRBJ2-1
ASSPITGRGNQPQH | TRBV28 | . | TRBJ1-5
SVEDLRTGPGYT | TRBV29-1 | . | TRBJ1-2
ASSLGLANGELF | TRBV7-2 | . | TRBJ2-2
ASSVEGLAVNEQF | TRBV9 | . | TRBJ2-1
AISESATGGDDGYT | TRBV10-3 | . | TRBJ1-2
ASSSGSTDTQY | TRBV5-1 | . | TRBJ2-3
ASSADRGYREKLF | TRBV5-4 | . | TRBJ1-4
ASSLEGYNSPLH | TRBV5-4 | . | TRBJ1-6
ASSSSGNTEAF | TRBV19 | . | TRBJ1-1
ASSHLLRGRGYQPQH | TRBV28 | . | TRBJ1-5
ASSLIAVGNTIY | TRBV5-6 | . | TRBJ1-3
ASSHRGLAGGWETQY | TRBV3-1/TRBV3-2 | once | TRBJ2-5
ASTKRANTIY | TRBV5-6 | once | TRBJ1-3
ASSEQGFEAF | TRBV6-1 | . | TRBJ1-1
AWSVAGIGYT | TRBV30 | . | TRBJ1-2
ASSPKTGTIGQPQH | TRBV19 | . | TRBJ1-5
ASSPHVGQGGNQPQH | TRBV6-2/TRBV6-3 | . | TRBJ1-5
ASSLGVQGNSPLH | TRBV5-1 | once | TRBJ1-6
ASSLQYSNQPQH | TRBV27 | . | TRBJ1-5
ASSVAAGGPHNEQF | TRBV9 | . | TRBJ2-1
ASSLGTGETGELF | TRBV28 | . | TRBJ2-2
ASALGPNTGELF | TRBV5-1 | . | TRBJ2-2